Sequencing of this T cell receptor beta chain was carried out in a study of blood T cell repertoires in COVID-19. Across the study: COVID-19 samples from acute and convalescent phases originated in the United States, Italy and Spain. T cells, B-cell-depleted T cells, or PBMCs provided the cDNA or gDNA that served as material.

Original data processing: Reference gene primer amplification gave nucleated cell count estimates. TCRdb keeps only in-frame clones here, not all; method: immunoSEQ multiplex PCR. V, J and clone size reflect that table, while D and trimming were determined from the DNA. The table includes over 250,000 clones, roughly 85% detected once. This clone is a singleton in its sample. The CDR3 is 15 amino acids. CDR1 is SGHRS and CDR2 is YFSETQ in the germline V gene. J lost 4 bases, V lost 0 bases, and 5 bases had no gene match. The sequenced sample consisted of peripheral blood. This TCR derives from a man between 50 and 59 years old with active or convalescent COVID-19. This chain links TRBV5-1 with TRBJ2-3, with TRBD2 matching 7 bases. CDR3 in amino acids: CASSLDGTTSDTQYF. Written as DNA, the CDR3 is TGCGCCAGCAGCTTGGACGGGACTACCTCAGATACGCAGTATTTT. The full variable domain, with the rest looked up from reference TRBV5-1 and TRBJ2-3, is KAGVTQTPRYLIKTRGQQVTLSCSPISGHRSVSWYQQTPGQGLQFLFEYFSETQRNKGNFPGRFSGRQFSNSRSEMNVSTLELGDSALYLCASSLDGTTSDTQYFGPGTRLTVL.